Below, one T cell receptor (beta chain) is given with its context. The source of the sample is a study of blood T cell repertoires in COVID-19. Turning to the study itself: From T cells, B-cell-depleted T cells, or PBMCs came the material, which was cDNA or gDNA.

V lost 4 bases to trimming and J lost 2 bases, with 13 bases between them. The CDR3 spans 14 residues. Germline V gene sequence: CDR1 SQVTM, CDR2 ANQGSEA. Participant ages covered roughly 18 to 89 years across around 25 US areas. Original handling: Researchers report that nucleated cell counts were estimated from reference gene primer amplification. Profiled with immunoSEQ multiplex PCR; TCRdb holds only in-frame clones, not every one. The DNA was the basis for D and trimming; V, J and clone size are from that table. This table holds about 240,000 clones, about four fifths found once. V usage is TRBV29-1 and J usage is TRBJ2-3, with D possibly TRBD2 on 6 matching bases. The sample comprised PBMCs or T cells enriched from blood (not recorded which). The receptor was isolated from a woman between 40 and 50 years old who had been exposed to COVID-19. The CDR3 loop is CSVGLAHNTDTQYF. The CDR3 region has the DNA TGCAGCGTTGGCCTAGCGCATAACACAGATACGCAGTATTTT.